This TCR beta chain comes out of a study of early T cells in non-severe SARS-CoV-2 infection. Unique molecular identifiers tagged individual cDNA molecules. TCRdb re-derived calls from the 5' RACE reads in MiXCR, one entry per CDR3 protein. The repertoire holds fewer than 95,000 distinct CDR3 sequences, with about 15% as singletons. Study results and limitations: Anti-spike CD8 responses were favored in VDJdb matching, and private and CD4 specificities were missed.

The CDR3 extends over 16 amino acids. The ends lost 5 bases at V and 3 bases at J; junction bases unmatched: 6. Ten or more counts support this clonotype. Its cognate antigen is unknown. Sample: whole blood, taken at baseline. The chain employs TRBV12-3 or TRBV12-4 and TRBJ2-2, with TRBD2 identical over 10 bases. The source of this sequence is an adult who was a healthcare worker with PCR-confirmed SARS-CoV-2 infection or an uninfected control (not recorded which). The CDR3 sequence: CASSEESGRDTGELFF. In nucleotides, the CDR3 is TGTGCCAGCAGTGAAGAAAGCGGGAGGGACACCGGGGAGCTGTTTTTT.